These 32 T cell receptor beta chains came from one sample sequenced in a study of cytomegalovirus exposure and HLA in healthy donors. It was with 60 Vbeta and 13 Jbeta primers that the PCR ran. The repertoire was sequenced with immunoSEQ multiplex PCR; TCRdb's copy has only in-frame clones and lacks some. Counted here are approximately 240,000 clones, around 76% occurring once; the ten biggest clones make up around 5.7%. Sequencing was carried out using PBMCs. The receptor set was obtained from a woman between 35 and 50 years old in good health and CMV-seropositive.

The CDR3 reads CASSVSVTGGSWNTEAFF. As DNA, the CDR3 is TGTGCCAGCAGCGTATCTGTGACAGGGGGCAGTTGGAACACTGAAGCTTTCTTT. The chain uses TRBV9 and TRBJ1-1; 10 nucleotides line up with TRBD1. Germline values: CDR1 SGDLS, CDR2 YYNGEE. V trimming: 1 base; J trimming: 1 base; junction bases outside the gene matches: 10. The CDR3 sequence is 18 residues long.

The rearrangement uses TRBV7-8 and TRBJ1-5, with D tentatively TRBD1 (5 bases). The CDR3 runs 15 residues. Germline CDR1 SGHVS, CDR2 FQNEAQ. Trimming took 6 bases from V and 4 from J, leaving 16 bases between them. CDR3 amino acids: CASRGGVSGNQPQHF. The CDR3 nucleotides are TGTGCCAGCAGGGGGGGGGTCTCAGGGAATCAGCCCCAGCATTTT.

The chain uses TRBV5-1 and TRBJ1-4; D is uncertain. Germline CDR1 is SGHRS and CDR2 is YFSETQ. The CDR3 length is 18 residues. Deletions cut 0 bases from V and 0 bases from J, with 15 bases between. The CDR3 protein is CASSLGSALGATNEKLFF. CDR3 DNA sequence: TGCGCCAGCAGCTTGGGGAGCGCCTTAGGTGCAACTAATGAAAAACTGTTTTTT.

The V call is TRBV11-1, the J call TRBJ2-6; 7 nucleotides align to TRBD2. The CDR3 sequence is 15 residues long. The junction had 0 bases not matched to a gene; V was cut back by 3 bases and J by 1 base. CDR1 and CDR2 from the germline V gene are SGHAT and FQDESV (reference sequence). The CDR3 nucleotides read TGTGCCAGCAGCTTGCGGGGGTCTGGGGCCAACGTCCTGACTTTC. Its translation is CASSLRGSGANVLTF.

The chain is built from TRBV6-5 and TRBJ1-4; possibly TRBD1 for D (6 bases). Germline V lookup: CDR1 MNHEY, CDR2 SVGAGI. This CDR3 has 16 amino acids. The germline V and J ends were trimmed by 1 base and 4 bases, with 13 bases remaining between them. CDR3 amino acids: CASSYFSGTSNEKLFF. The DNA for the CDR3 is TGTGCCAGCAGTTACTTCTCCGGGACAAGTAATGAAAAACTGTTTTTT.

The genes are TRBV19 and TRBJ1-1; perhaps TRBD1 as D (5 bases). The V end was cut by 7 bases, the J end by 4 bases, with 19 bases between. CDR1 is LNHDA and CDR2 is SQIVND in the germline V gene (reference sequence). CDR3 length: 15 amino acids. The CDR3 is CASKEGNYGGTEAFF. The CDR3 bases are TGTGCCAGTAAAGAGGGTAATTACGGGGGCACTGAAGCTTTCTTT.

The J gene is TRBJ1-2, the V gene TRBV4-3, with D uncertain. Germline V gives CDR1 LGHNA, CDR2 YSLEER. The V gene lost 3 bases and the J gene lost 2 bases, with 7 bases spanning the gap. The CDR3 is 13 residues long. In nucleotides, the CDR3 is TGCGCCAGCAGCCATGGAGAAAACTATGGCTACACCTTC. Protein sequence: CASSHGENYGYTF.

This chain uses TRBV20-1 with TRBJ1-2, with 11 bases fitting TRBD1. CDR1 is DFQATT, CDR2 SNEGSKA, per germline (reference sequence). The CDR3 consists of 11 residues. J gave up 8 bases and V 8 bases, and 4 bases lay outside the gene matches. The CDR3 coding sequence is TGCAGTTACTGGACAGGGGGCGGCTACACCTTC. It yields the protein CSYWTGGGYTF.

This sequence joins TRBV29-1 and TRBJ1-1, with TRBD1 identical over 7 bases. The germline CDR1 and CDR2 sequences are SQVTM and ANQGSEA. V lost 7 bases, J lost 3 bases, and 17 bases stayed unmatched. The CDR3 has 16 amino acids. The CDR3: CSATPAGTAAHTEAFF. In DNA, the CDR3 is TGCAGCGCGACACCCGCAGGGACAGCTGCCCACACTGAAGCTTTCTTT. Based on the CDR3 plus reference TRBV29-1 and TRBJ1-1, the full variable domain is SAVISQKPSRDICQRGTSLTIQCQVDSQVTMMFWYRQQPGQSLTLIATANQGSEATYESGFVIDKFPISRPNLTFSTLTVSNMSPEDSSIYLCSATPAGTAAHTEAFFGQGTRLTVV.

The chain links TRBV5-8 to TRBJ2-1; 12 bases line up with TRBD2. V shed 4 bases, J shed 9 bases, and the junction held 14 bases outside the gene matches. The CDR3 has 17 residues. Per germline, CDR1 SGHTS and CDR2 YDEGEE. The CDR3 spells CASSPRRTSGVGGEQFF. The CDR3 region has the DNA TGTGCCAGCAGCCCCCGACGGACTAGCGGGGTGGGAGGTGAGCAGTTCTTC.

This clone has only a few counts. The V call is TRBV7-3, the J call TRBJ2-1; TRBD1 matches 12 bases. The CDR3 runs 14 residues. V gave up 5 bases and J gave up 8 bases; unmatched junction bases: 4. Germline assignment: CDR1 SGHTA and CDR2 FQGTGA. DNA for the CDR3: TGTGCCAGCAGCCCCGGGACAGGGGGCGATGAGCAGTTCTTC. It encodes CASSPGTGGDEQFF.

This chain joins TRBV11-2 and TRBJ2-7, with TRBD1 identical over 7 bases. Looked up from germline, CDR1 is SGHAT and CDR2 is FQNNGV. The V and J ends lost 1 base and 4 bases, in that order; junction bases with no gene match: 4. The CDR3 covers 14 residues. CDR3 residues: CASSLAQGKYEQYF. As DNA, the CDR3 is TGTGCCAGCAGCTTAGCACAGGGGAAATACGAGCAGTACTTC.

This chain links TRBV19 with TRBJ2-7; D may be TRBD2 (6 bases). Trimming removed 10 bases at V and 5 bases at J, with 21 bases between. CDR3 size: 14 residues. Germline CDR1 LNHDA, CDR2 SQIVND (reference sequence). The CDR3 bases are TGTGCCACTACCGGGACTTCGTTATCCGACGAGCAGTACTTC. This encodes CATTGTSLSDEQYF.

The rearrangement uses TRBV6-1 and TRBJ1-5; D is unclear. The germline V gene has CDR1 MNHNS and CDR2 SASEGT. This CDR3 spans 16 amino acids. V shed 4 bases and J shed 1 base, with 14 bases lying between them. For the CDR3, the DNA is TGTGCCAGCAGTGGGTCAGTCGATATAAGCAATCAGCCCCAGCATTTT. Its translation is CASSGSVDISNQPQHF.

A single count supports this clone. The CDR3 protein is CAWRRRLADTDTQYF. The CDR3 DNA sequence: TGTGCCTGGAGGCGGCGACTAGCGGACACAGATACGCAGTATTTT. The rearrangement uses TRBV30 and TRBJ2-3, with 9 bases lining up with TRBD2. Germline CDR1 and CDR2: GTSNPN and SVGIG (reference sequence). Unmatched junction bases numbered 6, after V lost 3 bases and J lost 2 bases. The CDR3 is made up of 15 amino acids.

The chain employs TRBV29-1 and TRBJ1-2; 8 nucleotides line up with TRBD1. Losses at the gene ends were 6 bases for V and 7 bases for J; bases not matched to a gene: 13. The length of the CDR3 is 14 residues. Germline V gives CDR1 SQVTM, CDR2 ANQGSEA. CDR3 bases: TGCAGCGTCGACAGGGGAAGGGGAGTAAGTGGCTACACCTTC. Residues: CSVDRGRGVSGYTF.

This chain connects TRBV15 to TRBJ1-5, with a possible D match to TRBD1 (5 bases). The germline gives CDR1 LNHNV, CDR2 YYDKDF (reference sequence). The ends were cut back, 0 bases at V and 5 bases at J, with 17 bases in the middle. The CDR3 runs 17 residues. The CDR3 reads CATSRDLSGGDDQPQHF. The CDR3 DNA is TGTGCCACCAGCAGAGATCTTAGTGGAGGGGACGATCAGCCCCAGCATTTT. Supplemented by reference TRBV15 and TRBJ1-5, the full variable domain reads DAMVIQNPRYQVTQFGKPVTLSCSQTLNHNVMYWYQQKSSQAPKLLFHYYDKDFNNEADTPDNFQSRRPNTSFCFLDIRSPGLGDTAMYLCATSRDLSGGDDQPQHFGDGTRLSIL.

V and J are TRBV7-2 and TRBJ2-3, with D possibly matching TRBD1 (5 bases). The germline V and J ends were trimmed by 6 bases and 1 base, with 14 bases remaining between them. The CDR3 length is 15 residues. The V gene's germline CDR1 is SGHTA and CDR2 FQGNSA. The CDR3 DNA reads as TGTGCCAGCAGTTCCTCAGGGTTTGGCACAGATACGCAGTATTTT. Its translation: CASSSSGFGTDTQYF.

This clone was counted only a few times. The J gene is TRBJ2-3, the V gene TRBV6-1; 9 nucleotides agree with TRBD2. Germline-derived CDR1 and CDR2 are MNHNS and SASEGT. Trimming at V came to 3 bases and at J to 4 bases, leaving 8 bases not matched to a gene. CDR3 length: 16 residues. CDR3 bases: TGTGCCAGCAGTGACGGGCCTAGCGGGGCCTCAGATACGCAGTATTTT. As protein: CASSDGPSGASDTQYF.

The rearrangement uses TRBV18 and TRBJ2-2; 7 nucleotides line up with TRBD1. J lost 2 bases, V lost 4 bases, and 4 bases had no gene match. Germline loops: CDR1 KGHSH, CDR2 LQKENI. This CDR3 contains 15 residues. The DNA for the CDR3 is TGTGCCAGCTCACGGACAGGAGCTAACACCGGGGAGCTGTTTTTT. Translating it yields CASSRTGANTGELFF.

This chain links TRBV7-9 with TRBJ1-2; D might be TRBD1 (6 bases). The V end was cut by 3 bases, the J end by 5 bases, with 10 bases between. This CDR3 has 13 residues. Per the germline V gene, CDR1 is SEHNR and CDR2 is FQNEAQ (reference sequence). The DNA for the CDR3 is TGTGCCAGCAGCTTGGACAGTTTATATGGCTACACCTTC. It specifies CASSLDSLYGYTF.

The rearrangement links TRBV18 to TRBJ2-7, with TRBD2 matching over 8 bases. Germline CDR1 KGHSH, CDR2 LQKENI. V lost 2 bases, J lost 5 bases, and 2 bases stayed unmatched. This CDR3 region has 13 residues. The chain's CDR3 is CASSPTGGHEQYF. Here the CDR3 DNA reads TGTGCCAGCTCACCAACGGGGGGGCACGAGCAGTACTTC.

This sequence joins TRBV7-2 and TRBJ1-1, with D maybe TRBD1 (6 bases). The CDR3 loop spans 12 amino acids. Trimming removed 1 base at V and 10 bases at J, with 10 bases between. Germline V gives CDR1 SGHTA, CDR2 FQGNSA. The CDR3 spells CASSLVQGLAFF. For the CDR3, the DNA is TGTGCCAGCAGCTTAGTTCAGGGGCTAGCTTTCTTT.

This clone was recorded once. The rearrangement joins TRBV5-1 to TRBJ2-3; D is ambiguous. The V gene's germline CDR1 is SGHRS and CDR2 YFSETQ. The ends were cut back, 4 bases at V and 1 base at J, with 7 bases in the middle. The CDR3 is 13 residues long. The CDR3 here is CASSELGTDTQYF. CDR3 nucleotides: TGCGCCAGCAGCGAGCTAGGCACAGATACGCAGTATTTT. The full variable domain, in which reference TRBV5-1 and TRBJ2-3 provide the parts outside the CDR3, is KAGVTQTPRYLIKTRGQQVTLSCSPISGHRSVSWYQQTPGQGLQFLFEYFSETQRNKGNFPGRFSGRQFSNSRSEMNVSTLELGDSALYLCASSELGTDTQYFGPGTRLTVL.

This clone has only one observation. J is TRBJ1-2 and V is TRBV11-1; 7 bases fit TRBD1. The CDR3 has 15 residues. CDR1 is SGHAT and CDR2 is FQDESV in the germline V gene (reference sequence). The ends lost 5 bases at V and 1 base at J; junction bases unmatched: 7. The CDR3 DNA reads as TGTGCCAGCAGCCGACAGGGTGGTAGTAACTATGGCTACACCTTC. It specifies CASSRQGGSNYGYTF.

The chain carries TRBV30 and TRBJ2-7; TRBD2 matches at 7 bases. The CDR3 is made up of 13 amino acids. Trimming at V came to 2 bases and at J to 2 bases, leaving 3 bases not matched to a gene. Germline V gene sequence: CDR1 GTSNPN, CDR2 SVGIG (reference sequence). The CDR3 region has the DNA TGTGCCTGGAGTCCCGGACTAGCCTACGAGCAGTACTTC. The encoded protein is CAWSPGLAYEQYF. Complete variable domain (other parts from reference TRBV30 and TRBJ2-7): SQTIHQWPATLVQPVGSPLSLECTVEGTSNPNLYWYRQAAGRGLQLLFYSVGIGQISSEVPQNLSASRPQDRQFILSSKKLLLSDSGFYLCAWSPGLAYEQYFGPGTRLTVT.

This clone was recorded once. The chain joins TRBV29-1 to TRBJ2-5; 10 positions agree with TRBD2. The tail of the sequence fits TRBJ2-7 better, so the J call may be wrong. CDR3 length: 14 residues. Germline-derived CDR1 and CDR2 are SQVTM and ANQGSEA. CDR3 residues: CSVVSASGSYEQYF. The CDR3 DNA reads as TGCAGCGTTGTAAGCGCTAGCGGGAGTTACGAGCAGTACTTC.

The gene calls are TRBV11-2 and TRBJ1-2; 7 bases are shared with TRBD1. This CDR3 has 15 residues. Germline-derived CDR1 and CDR2 are SGHAT and FQNNGV. V lost 5 bases, J lost 8 bases, and 14 bases stayed unmatched. CDR3 sequence: CASSGKVTGREGYTF. Here the CDR3 DNA reads TGTGCCAGCAGCGGTAAAGTGACAGGGCGAGAGGGCTACACCTTC.

V usage is TRBV19 and J usage is TRBJ2-6; D may be TRBD1 (6 bases). V was shortened by 4 bases and J by 4 bases, with 14 bases between the two germline ends. The germline V gene encodes CDR1 LNHDA and CDR2 SQIVND (reference sequence). The CDR3 sequence is 16 residues long. In DNA, the CDR3 is TGTGCCAGTAGTAGGGCAGGGGAATCGGGGGCCAACGTCCTGACTTTC. It codes for CASSRAGESGANVLTF.

The chain carries TRBV6-6 and TRBJ2-7; possibly TRBD1 for D (6 bases). The V end was cut by 2 bases, the J end by 4 bases, with 9 bases between. This CDR3 comprises 13 residues. Germline CDR1 reads MNHNY; CDR2 reads SVGAGI (reference sequence). CDR3 nucleotide sequence: TGTGCCAGCAGTTACGGGGGCAGGTACGAGCAGTACTTC. It encodes CASSYGGRYEQYF.

V usage is TRBV14 and J usage is TRBJ1-1, with a possible D match to TRBD1 (5 bases). V was pared by 3 bases and J by 3 bases, with 11 bases between. The CDR3 runs to 14 residues. The germline CDR1 and CDR2 sequences are SGHDN and FVKESK. The CDR3 protein is CASSHGGSYTEAFF. CDR3 sequence (DNA): TGTGCCAGCAGCCACGGGGGGAGTTACACTGAAGCTTTCTTT.

The V call is TRBV30, the J call TRBJ2-3; D is perhaps TRBD1 (5 bases). Germline V gives CDR1 GTSNPN, CDR2 SVGIG (reference sequence). This CDR3 has 15 residues. Trimming shortened V by 3 bases and J by 1 base, and 14 bases separated the two germline ends. In nucleotides, the CDR3 is TGTGCCTGGAGCGCCTTAGGACATGGCACAGATACGCAGTATTTT. It yields the protein CAWSALGHGTDTQYF.